A single sample is the source of the 11 T cell receptor beta chains below, sequenced in a study of shared clonotypes between healthy human individuals. Using immunoSEQ multiplex PCR, the repertoire was profiled, and TCRdb retains in-frame clones only, with some absent. The profile shows 1.4 million or so clones, approximately 98.5% of them singletons. Sequencing was performed on naive CD4+ T cells sorted from blood. As for subset: CD45RA+ positively selected. Receptors were obtained from a man aged 30 to 39 in good health.

The rearrangement uses TRBV19 and TRBJ2-3; TRBD2 agrees at 10 bases. Germline values: CDR1 LNHDA, CDR2 SQIVND (reference sequence). The CDR3 has 15 residues. V was pared by 4 bases and J by 3 bases, with 4 bases of the junction left unmatched. This CDR3 reads CASSTSGSRTDTQYF. The CDR3 bases are TGTGCCAGTAGTACTAGCGGGAGTCGTACAGATACGCAGTATTTT. The full variable domain, with the rest looked up from reference TRBV19 and TRBJ2-3, is DGGITQSPKYLFRKEGQNVTLSCEQNLNHDAMYWYRQDPGQGLRLIYYSQIVNDFQKGDIAEGYSVSREKKESFPLTVTSAQKNPTAFYLCASSTSGSRTDTQYFGPGTRLTVL.

The CDR3 region is CASSPLAATDGYTF. CDR3 bases: TGTGCCAGCAGCCCCCTCGCGGCGACCGATGGCTACACCTTC. The chain is built from TRBV7-9 and TRBJ1-2; D gene ambiguous. The germline V gene has CDR1 SEHNR and CDR2 FQNEAQ (reference sequence). V was trimmed by 5 bases and J by 6 bases, leaving 16 bases between them. This CDR3 contains 14 residues.

The rearrangement joins TRBV7-9 to TRBJ2-2; 9 bases map to TRBD2. Trimming took 1 base from V and 5 from J; bases not matched to a gene: 5. CDR3 length: 16 amino acids. Germline V gene data show CDR1 as SEHNR and CDR2 as FQNEAQ (reference sequence). The DNA of the CDR3 is TGTGCCAGCAGCTTAGGGCTAGCGGGACGAACCGGGGAGCTGTTTTTT. It encodes CASSLGLAGRTGELFF.

CDR3: CASAPQGGTGELFF. In nucleotides, the CDR3 is TGTGCTAGTGCCCCTCAGGGTGGCACCGGGGAGCTGTTTTTT. The J gene is TRBJ2-2, the V gene TRBV12-5; D may be TRBD1 (5 bases). CDR1 LGHNT and CDR2 FRNRAP come from the germline V gene. This CDR3 comprises 14 residues. V was clipped by 7 bases and J by 4 bases, with 13 bases between them. The variable domain in full, completed from reference TRBV12-5 and TRBJ2-2, reads DARVTQTPRHKVTEMGQEVTMRCQPILGHNTVFWYRQTMMQGLELLAYFRNRAPLDDSGMPKDRFSAEMPDATLATLKIQPSEPRDSAVYFCASAPQGGTGELFFGEGSRLTVL.

The V and J genes are TRBV7-9 and TRBJ2-3; the match to TRBD1 covers 10 bases. V lost 3 bases and J lost 5; bases outside the gene matches: 2. This CDR3 has 14 residues. CDR1 is SEHNR and CDR2 is FQNEAQ in the germline V gene (reference sequence). CDR3 sequence reads: CASSLDRGGDTQYF. The CDR3 DNA is TGTGCCAGCAGCTTGGACAGGGGGGGAGATACGCAGTATTTT.

The chain couples TRBV2 to TRBJ2-7; D possibly corresponds to TRBD1 (7 bases). V shed 6 bases and J shed 0 bases, with 18 bases lying between them. CDR3 size: 16 residues. The germline V gene has CDR1 SNHLY and CDR2 FYNNEI. CDR3 nucleotides: TGTGCCAGCAGCCTCGCGGGACAGATCTACTCCTACGAGCAGTACTTC. As protein: CASSLAGQIYSYEQYF.

J is TRBJ2-1 and V is TRBV11-2, with 7 bases aligning to TRBD2. CDR1 and CDR2 (germline): SGHAT, FQNNGV. The CDR3 has 16 amino acids. The trim removed 3 bases at V and 4 bases at J, leaving 9 bases unmatched. As DNA, the CDR3 is TGTGCCAGCAGCTTGAGGGCGGGGACTACTTACAATGAGCAGTTCTTC. Protein: CASSLRAGTTYNEQFF. The complete variable domain, with remaining parts taken from reference TRBV11-2 and TRBJ2-1, reads EAGVAQSPRYKIIEKRQSVAFWCNPISGHATLYWYQQILGQGPKLLIQFQNNGVVDDSQLPKDRFSAERLKGVDSTLKIQPAKLEDSAVYLCASSLRAGTTYNEQFFGPGTRLTVL.

CDR3 region: CASSLGRRLMNTEAFF. CDR3 in DNA: TGCGCCAGCAGCTTGGGTCGTCGTTTAATGAACACTGAAGCTTTCTTT. The rearrangement joins TRBV5-1 to TRBJ1-1; D remains unclear. CDR1 and CDR2 (germline): SGHRS, YFSETQ. The CDR3 is 16 amino acids. Trimming pared 0 bases from V and 0 bases from J, leaving 12 bases between. Full variable domain (remainder filled in from reference TRBV5-1 and TRBJ1-1): KAGVTQTPRYLIKTRGQQVTLSCSPISGHRSVSWYQQTPGQGLQFLFEYFSETQRNKGNFPGRFSGRQFSNSRSEMNVSTLELGDSALYLCASSLGRRLMNTEAFFGQGTRLTVV.

This chain links TRBV5-1 with TRBJ2-7; 7 nucleotides align to TRBD1. The J segment lost 3 bases and the V segment lost 1 base, leaving 7 bases of the junction unmatched. The CDR3 totals 15 residues. Germline V gene sequence: CDR1 SGHRS, CDR2 YFSETQ. Written as DNA, the CDR3 is TGCGCCAGCAGCTTGTGGACAGGCAAAGGCTACGAGCAGTACTTC. Amino acid sequence: CASSLWTGKGYEQYF.

The rearrangement uses TRBV5-6 and TRBJ2-3; 8 bases are shared with TRBD2. Germline CDR1 is SGHDT and CDR2 is YYEEEE. CDR3 length equals 18 residues. V was clipped by 1 base and J by 2 bases; unmatched bases: 12. The CDR3: CASSLSRLAIAVTDTQYF. CDR3 DNA sequence: TGTGCCAGCAGCTTGTCCCGACTAGCGATCGCTGTCACAGATACGCAGTATTTT.

The V call is TRBV5-1, the J call TRBJ2-7, with D unclear. Trimming removed 3 bases at V and 2 bases at J, with 9 bases between. Per germline, CDR1 SGHRS and CDR2 YFSETQ. The CDR3 extends over 13 amino acids. In nucleotides, the CDR3 is TGCGCCAGCAGCTCCGGGCTTACCTACGAGCAGTACTTC. It encodes CASSSGLTYEQYF.